The subject of this entry is one TCR beta chain. Its specificity is unknown. This sample was included in a study of chemoradiotherapy in HPV16-positive cancers. For the study at large: A couple of HPV16-positive patients' cells yielded candidate HPV-specific clones and common motifs. Study conclusions and caveats: HPV-specific T cells were functionally defined from only two HPV16-positive patients. Candidate HPV-specific clones and E7-related TCR motifs grew in tumor during treatment.

Here immunoSEQ multiplex PCR was the method, and the copy in TCRdb shows in-frame clones only, minus some. Here the sample spans some 34,000 clones, more than 85% being singletons. Over chemoradiotherapy, repertoires were sampled more than once. Germline CDR1 and CDR2: MNHEY and SMNVEV (reference sequence). This CDR3 is built from 16 residues. Trimming removed 5 bases at V and 5 bases at J, with 21 bases between. The receptor comes from a human donor with HPV-associated anogenital cancer. The V and J genes are TRBV27 and TRBJ2-5, with D possibly matching TRBD1 (6 bases). The material was blood, obtained from a patient who underwent chemoradiotherapy. In DNA form, the CDR3 reads TGTGCCAGCAGTGCCATACATCCTACAGGGCTGGAGACCCAGTACTTC. Protein product: CASSAIHPTGLETQYF.